The table lists the clone carrying this T cell receptor beta chain with a few counts. Repertoires were generated with immunoSEQ multiplex PCR, while TCRdb's copy carries only in-frame clones and drops some. Here the sample spans about 130,000 clones, 70% to 85% being singletons. Germline assignment: CDR1 SGHRS and CDR2 YFSETQ. The ends were cut back, 5 bases at V and 1 base at J, with 10 bases in the middle. CDR3 length: 14 amino acids. The sample is drawn from a study of cytomegalovirus exposure and HLA in healthy donors. The TCR was taken from a man younger than 45 in good health and CMV-seropositive. Sequenced sample: PBMCs. This sequence joins TRBV5-1 and TRBJ2-4; D is possibly TRBD2 (6 bases). The CDR3: CASRREAAKNIQYF. The DNA for the CDR3 is TGCGCCAGCAGAAGGGAGGCGGCCAAAAACATTCAGTACTTC.